The next 14 T cell receptor beta chains were all read from a single sample in a study of T cell responses to AZD1222 COVID-19 vaccine (TCRdb year 2021). Library construction relied on the immunoSEQ multiplex PCR assay. This immuneACCESS table, as held by TCRdb, lists in-frame sequences with V and J called but not all clones. Of the missing ones, under half trace to an unresolved V gene in checked studies; the others have no known cause. Here the sample has some 110,000 clones; more than 75% occur a single time. The top ten clones comprise around 10% of the sample. The time point label of this sample denotes: baseline before first vaccination. The source was peripheral blood, collected on day 0 of AZD1222 vaccination. These receptors came from an adult in good health.

The chain links TRBV5-1 to TRBJ2-1, with 9 bases aligning to TRBD1. Losses at the gene ends were 2 bases for V and 7 bases for J; bases not matched to a gene: 4. This CDR3 is 14 amino acids long. Per the germline V gene, CDR1 is SGHRS and CDR2 is YFSETQ. CDR3 bases: TGCGCCAGCAGCTTCGGGACAGGGCAAAATGAGCAGTTCTTC. Residues: CASSFGTGQNEQFF.

V gene TRBV5-1 combines with J gene TRBJ1-6; D is ambiguous. CDR3 length: 15 amino acids. V was shortened by 0 bases and J by 0 bases, with 4 bases between the two germline ends. In germline, CDR1 is SGHRS, CDR2 YFSETQ. DNA for the CDR3: TGCGCCAGCAGCTTGGGGAGCTCCTATAATTCACCCCTCCACTTT. Encoded protein: CASSLGSSYNSPLHF.

The chain combines TRBV7-2 with TRBJ1-6; D unclear. V shed 7 bases and J shed 0 bases, with 7 bases lying between them. From germline, CDR1 is SGHTA and CDR2 FQGNSA. The CDR3 has 14 residues. This CDR3 reads CASMRSSYNSPLHF. In nucleotides, the CDR3 is TGTGCCAGCATGCGGAGCTCCTATAATTCACCCCTCCACTTT.

The chain uses TRBV5-4 and TRBJ2-1; D may be TRBD2 (6 bases). This CDR3 comprises 14 residues. V was pared by 3 bases and J by 6 bases, with 13 bases between. The germline gives CDR1 SGHNT, CDR2 YYREEE (reference sequence). As DNA, the CDR3 is TGTGCCAGCAGCTCCCGGGACTCCACCAATGAGCAGTTCTTC. It codes for CASSSRDSTNEQFF.

The gene calls are TRBV4-1 and TRBJ2-1; no reliable D call. Germline loops: CDR1 MGHRA, CDR2 YSYEKL. The V and J ends lost 0 bases and 10 bases respectively, with 16 bases between them. CDR3 length equals 15 residues. CDR3: CASSQEEFPPREQFF. In DNA, the CDR3 is TGCGCCAGCAGCCAAGAAGAGTTCCCCCCCAGAGAGCAGTTCTTC.

The chain combines TRBV12-3 or TRBV12-4 with TRBJ2-3; D is undetermined. Trimming left V 2 bases short and J 2 bases short, with 2 bases between. The CDR3 is 12 residues long. This chain's CDR3 is CASSLITDTQYF. In DNA form, the CDR3 reads TGTGCCAGCAGTTTAATCACAGATACGCAGTATTTT.

The V call is TRBV12-5, the J call TRBJ2-3; 7 bases map to TRBD2. The J segment lost 0 bases and the V segment lost 0 bases, leaving 6 bases of the junction unmatched. The CDR3 is 17 residues long. Germline assignment: CDR1 LGHNT and CDR2 FRNRAP. The CDR3 loop reads CASGLVYREASTDTQYF. The CDR3 region has the DNA TGTGCTAGTGGTTTGGTGTATCGGGAGGCCAGCACAGATACGCAGTATTTT. Supplemented by reference TRBV12-5 and TRBJ2-3, the full variable domain reads DARVTQTPRHKVTEMGQEVTMRCQPILGHNTVFWYRQTMMQGLELLAYFRNRAPLDDSGMPKDRFSAEMPDATLATLKIQPSEPRDSAVYFCASGLVYREASTDTQYFGPGTRLTVL.

This clone was seen a few times. The DNA of the CDR3 is TGCGCCAGCAGCCCTTGGGGTACTTCGTCTGGGGACTCCTACGAGCAGTACTTC. Its protein product is CASSPWGTSSGDSYEQYF. This chain joins TRBV4-1 and TRBJ2-7; D remains unclear. CDR1 is MGHRA, CDR2 YSYEKL, per germline. This CDR3 contains 18 residues. V was pared by 4 bases and J by 0 bases, with 22 bases between.

The rearrangement uses TRBV19 and TRBJ2-7; D not resolved. Germline V gene sequence: CDR1 LNHDA, CDR2 SQIVND (reference sequence). The CDR3 contains 15 residues. V lost 1 base and J 0 bases, leaving 10 bases between the germline ends. CDR3 loop: CASSIGTRGSYEQYF. DNA of the CDR3: TGTGCCAGTAGTATAGGTACCCGTGGCTCCTACGAGCAGTACTTC.

The rearrangement joins TRBV2 to TRBJ1-5; 7 positions agree with TRBD1. Germline lookup yields CDR1 SNHLY and CDR2 FYNNEI. The CDR3 covers 15 residues. V shed 6 bases and J 0 bases; nucleotides not matched to a gene: 5. CDR3 nucleotides: TGTGCCAGCAGGGTGGGACAGATTAGCAATCAGCCCCAGCATTTT. Encoded protein: CASRVGQISNQPQHF.

The chain carries TRBV2 and TRBJ1-1; 7 bases are shared with TRBD1. V shed 7 bases and J 0 bases; nucleotides not matched to a gene: 2. The CDR3 runs 13 residues. CDR1 is SNHLY and CDR2 is FYNNEI in the germline V gene. The CDR3 coding sequence is TGTGCCAGCAAGGACAGGCTGAACACTGAAGCTTTCTTT. It is translated as CASKDRLNTEAFF.

The J gene is TRBJ2-7, the V gene TRBV28, with 9 bases fitting TRBD1. Unmatched junction bases numbered 11, after V lost 8 bases and J lost 3 bases. This CDR3 contains 15 residues. Germline-derived CDR1 and CDR2 are MDHEN and SYDVKM. CDR3 loop: CASGSVGTGRYEQYF. CDR3 in DNA: TGTGCCAGCGGCTCCGTGGGGACAGGGCGCTACGAGCAGTACTTC.

This clone has only a few counts. The rearrangement joins TRBV27 to TRBJ1-2, with unresolved D. V was cut by 3 bases and J by 7 bases, with 3 bases left in between. Germline assignment: CDR1 MNHEY and CDR2 SMNVEV (reference sequence). This CDR3 is 10 amino acids long. The CDR3 is CASSFSGYTF. CDR3 in DNA: TGTGCCAGCAGTTTTAGTGGCTACACCTTC.

The chain joins TRBV13 to TRBJ2-2, with a tentative D call TRBD1 (6 bases). Germline values: CDR1 PRHDT, CDR2 FYEKMQ (reference sequence). Trimming cost V 5 bases and J 2 bases, with 12 bases left between them. The CDR3 runs to 15 residues. CDR3 sequence reads: CASSRDITNTGELFF. The CDR3 nucleotides read TGTGCCAGCAGCCGGGACATAACAAACACCGGGGAGCTGTTTTTT.